This TCR beta chain was sequenced for a study of blood T cell repertoires in COVID-19. Assay used: immunoSEQ multiplex PCR; TCRdb lists only in-frame clones, some missing. The sample carries hundreds of thousands of clones, about 84% recorded once. CDR1 is SGHRS and CDR2 is YFSETQ in the germline V gene. The V end was cut by 0 bases, the J end by 5 bases, with 8 bases between. There are 14 residues in the CDR3. Details on this clone: The sample carries other DNA sequences with the same CDR3.

V gene TRBV5-1 combines with J gene TRBJ1-4; no clear D gene. The receptor comes from a man aged 30 to 45 with acute COVID-19. Material: PBMCs or T cells enriched from blood (not recorded which). CDR3 sequence (DNA): TGCGCCAGCAGCTTGGGACAAATAAATGAAAAACTGTTTTTT. Protein sequence: CASSLGQINEKLFF.